The text below deals with one T cell receptor beta chain. A single base separates this from a much larger clone, so it may be a read error. The sample belongs to a study of breast tumors, draining lymph nodes, adjacent tissues. TCRdb re-called the multiplex PCR reads through MiXCR, storing one row per CDR3 protein. The table shows approximately 280,000 distinct CDR3 sequences, with 30% occurring only once. The lymph nodes were axillary draining lymph nodes from breast cancer patients. The CDR3 is made up of 13 amino acids. In germline, CDR1 is SGHNT, CDR2 YENEEA. V shed 4 bases and J shed 7 bases, with 13 bases lying between them.

The TCR comes from a female donor with breast cancer. Some clones in this sample may be carry-over from other donors' samples. The sample consisted of axillary lymph node tissue. The gene calls are TRBV11-3 and TRBJ2-5; possibly TRBD1 for D (5 bases). The CDR3 sequence: CASSWGQWATQYF. The CDR3 DNA follows: TGTGCCAGCAGCTGGGGCCAATGGGCGACCCAGTACTTC.